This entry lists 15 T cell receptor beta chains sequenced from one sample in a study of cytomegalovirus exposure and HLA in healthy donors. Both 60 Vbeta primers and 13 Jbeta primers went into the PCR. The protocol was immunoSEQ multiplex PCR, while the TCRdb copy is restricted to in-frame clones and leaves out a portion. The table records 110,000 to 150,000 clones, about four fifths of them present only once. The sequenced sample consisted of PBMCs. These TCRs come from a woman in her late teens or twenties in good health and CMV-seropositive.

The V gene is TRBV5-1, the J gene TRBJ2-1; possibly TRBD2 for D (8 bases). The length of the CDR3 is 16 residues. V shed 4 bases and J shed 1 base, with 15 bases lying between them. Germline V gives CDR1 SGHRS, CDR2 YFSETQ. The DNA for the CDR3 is TGCGCCAGCAGCCCGGGAGGGGGCCAATCCTACAATGAGCAGTTCTTC. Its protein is CASSPGGGQSYNEQFF.

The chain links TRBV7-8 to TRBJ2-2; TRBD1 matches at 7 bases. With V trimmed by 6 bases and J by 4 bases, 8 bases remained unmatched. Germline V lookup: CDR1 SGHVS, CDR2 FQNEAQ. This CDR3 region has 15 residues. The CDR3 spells CASRTGQSITGELFF. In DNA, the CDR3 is TGTGCCAGCAGGACGGGACAGTCTATCACCGGGGAGCTGTTTTTT. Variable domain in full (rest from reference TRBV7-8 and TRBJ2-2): GAGVSQSPRYKVAKRGQDVALRCDPISGHVSLFWYQQALGQGPEFLTYFQNEAQLDKSGLPSDRFFAERPEGSVSTLKIQRTQQEDSAVYLCASRTGQSITGELFFGEGSRLTVL.

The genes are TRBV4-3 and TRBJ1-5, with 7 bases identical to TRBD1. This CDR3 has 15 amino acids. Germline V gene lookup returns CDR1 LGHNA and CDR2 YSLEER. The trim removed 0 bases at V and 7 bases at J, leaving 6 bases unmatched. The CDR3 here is CASSQEEAGGQPQHF. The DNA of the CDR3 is TGCGCCAGCAGCCAAGAGGAGGCAGGGGGACAGCCCCAGCATTTT.

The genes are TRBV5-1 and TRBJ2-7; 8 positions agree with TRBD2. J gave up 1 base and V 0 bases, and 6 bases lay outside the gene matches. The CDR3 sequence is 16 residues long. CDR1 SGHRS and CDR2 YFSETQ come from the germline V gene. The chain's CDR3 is CASSLERGGHSYEQYF. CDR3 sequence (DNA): TGCGCCAGCAGCTTGGAGCGCGGGGGGCATTCCTACGAGCAGTACTTC.

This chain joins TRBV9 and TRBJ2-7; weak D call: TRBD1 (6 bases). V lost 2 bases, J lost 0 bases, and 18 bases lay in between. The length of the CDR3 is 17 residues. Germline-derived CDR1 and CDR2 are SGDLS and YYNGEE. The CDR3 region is CASSVGGWGPGSYEQYF. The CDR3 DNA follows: TGTGCCAGCAGCGTCGGCGGGTGGGGGCCGGGCTCCTACGAGCAGTACTTC.

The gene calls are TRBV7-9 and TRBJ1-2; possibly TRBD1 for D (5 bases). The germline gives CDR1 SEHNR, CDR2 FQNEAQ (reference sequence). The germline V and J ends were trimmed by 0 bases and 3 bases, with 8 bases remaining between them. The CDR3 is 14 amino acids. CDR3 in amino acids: CASSLATGHYGYTF. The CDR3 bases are TGTGCCAGCAGCTTAGCCACAGGCCACTATGGCTACACCTTC. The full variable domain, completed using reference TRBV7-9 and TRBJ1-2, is DTGVSQNPRHKITKRGQNVTFRCDPISEHNRLYWYRQTLGQGPEFLTYFQNEAQLEKSRLLSDRFSAERPKGSFSTLEIQRTEQGDSAMYLCASSLATGHYGYTFGSGTRLTVV.

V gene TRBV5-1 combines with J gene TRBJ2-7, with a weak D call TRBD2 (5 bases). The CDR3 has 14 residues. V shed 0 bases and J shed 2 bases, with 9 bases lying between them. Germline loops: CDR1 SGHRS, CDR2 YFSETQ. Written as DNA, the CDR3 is TGCGCCAGCAGCTTGGATCCGGGGACCTACGAGCAGTACTTC. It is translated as CASSLDPGTYEQYF.

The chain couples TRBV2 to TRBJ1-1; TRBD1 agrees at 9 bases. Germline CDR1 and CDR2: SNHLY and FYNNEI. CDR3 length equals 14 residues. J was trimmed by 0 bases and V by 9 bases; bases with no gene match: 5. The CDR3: CASDGQGLNTEAFF. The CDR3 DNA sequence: TGTGCCAGTGACGGACAGGGGCTGAACACTGAAGCTTTCTTT.

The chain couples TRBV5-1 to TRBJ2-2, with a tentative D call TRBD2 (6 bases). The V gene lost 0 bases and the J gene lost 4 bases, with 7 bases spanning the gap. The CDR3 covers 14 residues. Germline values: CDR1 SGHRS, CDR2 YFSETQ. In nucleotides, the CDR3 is TGCGCCAGCAGCTTGGACGGGGGCACCGGGGAGCTGTTTTTT. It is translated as CASSLDGGTGELFF.

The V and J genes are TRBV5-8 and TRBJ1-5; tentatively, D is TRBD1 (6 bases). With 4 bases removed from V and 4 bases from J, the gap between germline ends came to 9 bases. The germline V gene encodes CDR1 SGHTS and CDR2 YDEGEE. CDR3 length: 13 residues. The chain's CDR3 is CASSIGGNQPQHF. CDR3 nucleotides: TGTGCCAGCAGCATAGGGGGAAATCAGCCCCAGCATTTT.

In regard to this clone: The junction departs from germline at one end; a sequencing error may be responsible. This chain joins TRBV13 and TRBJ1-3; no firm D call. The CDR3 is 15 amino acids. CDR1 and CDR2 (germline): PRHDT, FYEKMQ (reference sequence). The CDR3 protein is CASGFSQSSGNTIYF. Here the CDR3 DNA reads TGTGCCAGCGGCTTCTCACAGAGCTCTGGAAACACCATATATTTT.

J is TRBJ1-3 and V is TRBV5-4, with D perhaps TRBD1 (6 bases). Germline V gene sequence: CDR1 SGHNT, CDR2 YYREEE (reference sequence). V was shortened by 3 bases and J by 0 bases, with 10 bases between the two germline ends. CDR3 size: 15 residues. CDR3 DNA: TGTGCCAGCAGCTCCCCGACAGGCTCTGGAAACACCATATATTTT. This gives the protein CASSSPTGSGNTIYF.

The CDR3 is CASSLDRGRAKNIQYF. The CDR3 coding sequence is TGTGCCAGCAGCTTAGACAGGGGACGGGCCAAAAACATTCAGTACTTC. The V call is TRBV7-2, the J call TRBJ2-4; TRBD1 matches at 7 bases. Per germline, CDR1 SGHTA and CDR2 FQGNSA. This CDR3 contains 16 residues. V dropped 1 base and J dropped 1; count of bases not matched to a gene: 4.

The CDR3 sequence is CASSSDSSGNTIYF. The CDR3 nucleotides are TGTGCCAGCAGTTCCGACAGCTCTGGAAACACCATATATTTT. The rearrangement joins TRBV7-9 to TRBJ1-3; D is possibly TRBD1 (5 bases). From germline, CDR1 is SEHNR and CDR2 FQNEAQ (reference sequence). CDR3 length equals 14 residues. The ends were cut back, 6 bases at V and 0 bases at J, with 9 bases in the middle. Full variable domain (outside the CDR3, taken from reference TRBV7-9 and TRBJ1-3): DTGVSQNPRHKITKRGQNVTFRCDPISEHNRLYWYRQTLGQGPEFLTYFQNEAQLEKSRLLSDRFSAERPKGSFSTLEIQRTEQGDSAMYLCASSSDSSGNTIYFGEGSWLTVV.

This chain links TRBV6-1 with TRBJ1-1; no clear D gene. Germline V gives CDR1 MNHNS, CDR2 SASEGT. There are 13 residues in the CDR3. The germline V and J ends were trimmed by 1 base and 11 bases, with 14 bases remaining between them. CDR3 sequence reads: CASSEGLSLGAFF. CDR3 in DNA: TGTGCCAGCAGTGAAGGACTGAGCCTTGGGGCTTTCTTT.